This T cell receptor (beta chain) comes out of a study of T cells expressing NK-cell markers. For each CDR3 protein, TCRdb gives one entry from its re-call of the 5' RACE reads, without DNA. The sample holds about 190,000 distinct CDR3 sequences. Sequencing used blood T cells: a sorted CD56 or NKG2C T cell subset, CD4+ or CD8+ T cells, or bulk PBMC T cells (not recorded which). This receptor was taken from a man aged 18-75 years in good health.

The CDR3 loop reads CASSLGTSWSQYF. The chain combines TRBV12-3 or TRBV12-4 with TRBJ2-3; absent DNA, TCRdb's TRBD2 call cannot be checked. The CDR3 is 13 amino acids.